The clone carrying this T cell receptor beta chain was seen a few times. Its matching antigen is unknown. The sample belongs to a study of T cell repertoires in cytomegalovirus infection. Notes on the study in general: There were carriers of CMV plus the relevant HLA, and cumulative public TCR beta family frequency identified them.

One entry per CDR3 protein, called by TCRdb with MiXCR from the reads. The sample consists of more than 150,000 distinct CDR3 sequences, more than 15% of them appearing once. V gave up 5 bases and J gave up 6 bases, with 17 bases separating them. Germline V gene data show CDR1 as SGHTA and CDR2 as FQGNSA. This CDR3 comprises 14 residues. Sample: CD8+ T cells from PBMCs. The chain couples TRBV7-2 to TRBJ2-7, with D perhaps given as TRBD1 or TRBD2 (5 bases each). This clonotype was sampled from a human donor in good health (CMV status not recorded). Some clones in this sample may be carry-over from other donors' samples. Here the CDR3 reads CASSGTDSIGEQYF. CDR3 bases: TGTGCCAGCAGCGGGACGGACTCGATTGGCGAGCAGTACTTC. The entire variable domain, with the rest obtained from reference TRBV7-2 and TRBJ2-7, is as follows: GAGVSQSPSNKVTEKGKDVELRCDPISGHTALYWYRQSLGQGLEFLIYFQGNSAPDKSGLPSDRFSAERTGGSVSTLTIQRTQQEDSAVYLCASSGTDSIGEQYFGPGTRLTVT.